The 27 T cell receptor beta chains presented below share a single source sample, sequenced in a study of CD8 T cells in ankylosing spondylitis. TCRdb re-analysed the 5' RACE reads in MiXCR, keeping a single row per CDR3 protein. The repertoire has around 18,000 distinct CDR3 sequences, approximately 7.6% of them found once; the top ten carry 30% to 45%. The sequenced sample consisted of blood. These receptors were collected from a male donor with ankylosing spondylitis or in good health (not recorded which).

This clonotype has a count of ten or more. The CDR3 region is CASSLAGMVQYF. The CDR3 DNA reads as TGCGCCAGCAGCTTGGCCGGGATGGTGCAGTACTTC. This chain joins TRBV5-1 and TRBJ2-7; D is possibly TRBD2 (5 bases). The V gene lost 0 bases and the J gene lost 9 bases, with 10 bases spanning the gap. CDR1 SGHRS and CDR2 YFSETQ come from the germline V gene. The CDR3 sequence is 12 residues long. Variable domain in full (rest from reference TRBV5-1 and TRBJ2-7): KAGVTQTPRYLIKTRGQQVTLSCSPISGHRSVSWYQQTPGQGLQFLFEYFSETQRNKGNFPGRFSGRQFSNSRSEMNVSTLELGDSALYLCASSLAGMVQYFGPGTRLTVT.

This clonotype was observed at least ten times. The chain recombines TRBV12-3 or TRBV12-4 with TRBJ1-6; D perhaps matches TRBD1 (5 bases). The ends were cut back, 8 bases at V and 14 bases at J, with 25 bases in the middle. The CDR3 consists of 15 residues. For the CDR3, the DNA is TGTGCCAGCCGCCCCCGGGACGGGGCTTTGTGGGCCCTCCACTTT. Protein: CASRPRDGALWALHF.

This clonotype has more than one count but fewer than ten. The chain couples TRBV20-1 to TRBJ2-1, with 8 positions matching TRBD2. CDR3 length: 14 residues. The J segment lost 4 bases and the V segment lost 0 bases, leaving 2 bases of the junction unmatched. CDR1 is DFQATT and CDR2 is SNEGSKA in the germline V gene (reference sequence). CDR3 DNA: TGCAGTGCTAGAGAAACTAGCGGTTACAATGAGCAGTTCTTC. Its protein is CSARETSGYNEQFF.

This clonotype has just a few counts. This rearrangement joins TRBV5-4 to TRBJ2-2; D may match TRBD1 or TRBD2 (5 bases each). This CDR3 has 13 amino acids. CDR1 is SGHNT, CDR2 YYREEE, per germline (reference sequence). V was clipped by 4 bases and J by 6 bases, with 10 bases between them. The CDR3 protein is CASSLGAAGELFF. CDR3 nucleotides: TGTGCCAGCAGCCTCGGGGCGGCCGGGGAGCTGTTTTTT. The whole variable domain, filled in from reference TRBV5-4 and TRBJ2-2, reads ETGVTQSPTHLIKTRGQQVTLRCSSQSGHNTVSWYQQALGQGPQFIFQYYREEENGRGNFPPRFSGLQFPNYSSELNVNALELDDSALYLCASSLGAAGELFFGEGSRLTVL.

There are many counts of this clonotype. The chain has TRBV20-1 and TRBJ2-2; D unresolved. CDR1 and CDR2 (germline): DFQATT, SNEGSKA (reference sequence). Trimming removed 0 bases from V and 6 bases from J, with 17 bases in between. This CDR3 is 16 amino acids long. As DNA, the CDR3 is TGCAGTGCTAGAGATAATCTGAATGGGTTACCCGGGGAGCTGTTTTTT. Translating it yields CSARDNLNGLPGELFF.

V and J are TRBV5-1 and TRBJ2-2; D unclear. The CDR3 runs 14 residues. Per the germline V gene, CDR1 is SGHRS and CDR2 is YFSETQ. V was shortened by 4 bases and J by 0 bases, with 7 bases between the two germline ends. CDR3 sequence: CASSPNANTGELFF. The CDR3 DNA is TGCGCCAGCAGCCCGAACGCGAACACCGGGGAGCTGTTTTTT.

In this sample, this clonotype turned up many times. The chain combines TRBV20-1 with TRBJ2-1; 8 bases map to TRBD2. V was pared by 3 bases and J by 1 base, with 5 bases of the junction left unmatched. The CDR3 has 15 residues. Germline V gene sequence: CDR1 DFQATT, CDR2 SNEGSKA (reference sequence). The DNA for the CDR3 is TGCAGTGCTAGCCTAGCGGGTTTATCCTACAATGAGCAGTTCTTC. The encoded protein is CSASLAGLSYNEQFF.

This clonotype was counted only a few times. V gene TRBV5-1 combines with J gene TRBJ2-1; D call uncertain. Per germline, CDR1 SGHRS and CDR2 YFSETQ. The CDR3 totals 13 residues. V shed 4 bases and J shed 1 base, with 6 bases lying between them. In DNA form, the CDR3 reads TGCGCCAGCAGCCCGGAGTCCTACAATGAGCAGTTCTTC. Translated: CASSPESYNEQFF.

This clonotype was seen a handful of times. The chain carries TRBV12-3 or TRBV12-4 and TRBJ1-2, with D possibly being TRBD1 (5 bases). V lost 4 bases, J lost 4 bases, and 13 bases lay in between. CDR3 length: 14 amino acids. The CDR3 loop reads CASSSSTVIYGYTF. The CDR3 bases are TGTGCCAGCAGTTCATCGACAGTTATCTATGGCTACACCTTC.

In its sample, this clonotype was seen many times. The chain is built from TRBV20-1 and TRBJ2-3, with 7 bases matching TRBD2. CDR1 and CDR2 (germline): DFQATT, SNEGSKA (reference sequence). This CDR3 has 14 residues. Losses at the gene ends were 6 bases for V and 2 bases for J; bases not matched to a gene: 8. In DNA, the CDR3 is TGCAGTGCAAAAAGACTAGCAGCCACAGATACGCAGTATTTT. As protein: CSAKRLAATDTQYF.

The chain is built from TRBV20-1 and TRBJ2-5, with 8 bases fitting TRBD2. The CDR3 totals 15 residues. J was trimmed by 5 bases and V by 3 bases; bases with no gene match: 11. CDR1 is DFQATT and CDR2 is SNEGSKA in the germline V gene (reference sequence). Written as DNA, the CDR3 is TGCAGTGCTAGGCCACCGGGACTAGTTTCGGAGACCCAGTACTTC. Translation gives CSARPPGLVSETQYF.

This clonotype showed up many times. V is TRBV5-1 and J is TRBJ2-1; 12 bases are a match to TRBD2. This CDR3 has 16 amino acids. The ends lost 4 bases at V and 8 bases at J; junction bases unmatched: 10. Germline CDR1 and CDR2: SGHRS and YFSETQ. The CDR3 sequence: CASSPRTSGIYHEQFF. The DNA of the CDR3 is TGCGCCAGCAGCCCAAGGACTAGCGGGATATACCATGAGCAGTTCTTC.

The rearrangement uses TRBV12-3 or TRBV12-4 and TRBJ2-2, with 9 bases identical to TRBD2. After removal of 5 bases from V and 6 bases from J, the junction contained 7 bases not matched to a gene. CDR3 length: 15 residues. The CDR3 here is CASSLPGLASGELFF. The DNA of the CDR3 is TGTGCCAGCAGTCTGCCGGGACTAGCTTCCGGGGAGCTGTTTTTT.

This clonotype was observed many times. The genes are TRBV7-2 and TRBJ2-2; 7 bases align to TRBD1. This CDR3 region has 15 residues. Germline V gives CDR1 SGHTA, CDR2 FQGNSA. V was pared by 5 bases and J by 7 bases, with 10 bases of the junction left unmatched. In nucleotides, the CDR3 is TGTGCCAGCAGCCCCCTGACAGGGTTGGACGGGGAGCTGTTTTTT. Its translation: CASSPLTGLDGELFF.

There are many counts of this clonotype. V and J are TRBV20-1 and TRBJ1-5; no definite D call. V was pared by 1 base and J by 1 base, with 8 bases between. Germline V gene lookup returns CDR1 DFQATT and CDR2 SNEGSKA (reference sequence). CDR3 length: 14 residues. CDR3 protein: CSARAGSSNQPQHF. The CDR3 DNA reads as TGCAGTGCTAGAGCCGGCAGCAGCAATCAGCCCCAGCATTTT.

This chain joins TRBV20-1 and TRBJ1-5, with a weak D call TRBD1 (5 bases). The V and J ends lost 6 bases and 6 bases respectively, with 15 bases between them. Germline CDR1 is DFQATT and CDR2 is SNEGSKA (reference sequence). The CDR3 is 13 amino acids. This CDR3 reads CSAVGVFGQPQHF. The CDR3 DNA sequence: TGCAGTGCGGTGGGGGTCTTCGGTCAGCCCCAGCATTTT.

This clonotype was found a few times. V usage is TRBV28 and J usage is TRBJ2-1; D is unresolved. The CDR3 has 12 residues. V dropped 2 bases and J dropped 4 bases, with 3 bases sitting between them. Germline loops: CDR1 MDHEN, CDR2 SYDVKM. The CDR3 is CASSLVYNEQFF. The CDR3 DNA follows: TGTGCCAGCAGTTTAGTGTACAATGAGCAGTTCTTC.

This clonotype showed up many times. The chain links TRBV7-2 to TRBJ2-1; 11 bases are a match to TRBD2. The V and J ends lost 5 bases and 8 bases, in that order; junction bases with no gene match: 8. The CDR3 has 15 residues. The germline gives CDR1 SGHTA, CDR2 FQGNSA. CDR3 DNA: TGTGCCAGCAGCCCTTCTAGCGGGAGGCACGATGAGCAGTTCTTC. Its protein product is CASSPSSGRHDEQFF.

This clonotype showed up many times. The chain couples TRBV2 to TRBJ2-7, with D tentatively TRBD1 (6 bases). The CDR3 is made up of 13 amino acids. V gave up 5 bases and J gave up 0 bases, with 8 bases separating them. CDR1 and CDR2 (germline): SNHLY, FYNNEI. Here the CDR3 reads CASSWTASYEQYV. CDR3 bases: TGTGCCAGCAGTTGGACAGCCTCCTACGAGCAGTACGTC.

This clonotype was counted at least ten times. V and J are TRBV10-3 and TRBJ2-1; D tentatively fits TRBD1 or TRBD2 (5 bases each). From germline, CDR1 is ENHRY and CDR2 SYGVKD. The CDR3 covers 13 residues. The V and J ends lost 0 bases and 7 bases respectively, with 7 bases between them. The CDR3 DNA reads as TGTGCCATCAGTGAGTCGTGGGGGAATGAGCAGTTCTTC. Translating it yields CAISESWGNEQFF.

The sample holds many counts of this clonotype. The chain is built from TRBV5-1 and TRBJ1-3, with D maybe TRBD1 (6 bases). Trimming pared 0 bases from V and 1 base from J, leaving 8 bases between. The CDR3 is 15 amino acids. The germline gives CDR1 SGHRS, CDR2 YFSETQ. CDR3 DNA: TGCGCCAGCAGCTTGGGGACAGTTTCTGGAAACACCATATATTTT. This encodes CASSLGTVSGNTIYF.

This clonotype was seen many times. The chain links TRBV28 to TRBJ1-6; unclear D gene. CDR3 length: 12 amino acids. Germline V gives CDR1 MDHEN, CDR2 SYDVKM. V lost 6 bases and J lost 5, with 5 bases in between. Here the CDR3 DNA reads TGTGCCAGCAGCCTCAATAATTCACCCCTCCACTTT. It specifies CASSLNNSPLHF.

This clonotype was detected a few times. The chain links TRBV5-6 to TRBJ2-2, with 7 bases matching TRBD1. The J segment lost 7 bases and the V segment lost 7 bases, leaving 7 bases of the junction unmatched. CDR1 SGHDT and CDR2 YYEEEE come from the germline V gene. This CDR3 comprises 13 residues. CDR3 sequence (DNA): TGTGCCAGCTGTAGGGACAGTAGCGGGGAGCTGTTTTTT. Translation gives CASCRDSSGELFF.

This clonotype showed up many times. The genes are TRBV6-2 or TRBV6-3 and TRBJ2-5; no reliable D call. Trimming pared 2 bases from V and 2 bases from J, leaving 9 bases between. CDR1 is MNHEY and CDR2 is SVGEGT in the germline V gene. The CDR3 sequence is 14 residues long. CDR3 DNA sequence: TGTGCCAGCAGTTACCCCGACACTCAAGAGACCCAGTACTTC. This translates into CASSYPDTQETQYF.

J is TRBJ1-1 and V is TRBV18, with D possibly matching TRBD1 (5 bases). From germline, CDR1 is KGHSH and CDR2 LQKENI. The CDR3 sequence is 16 residues long. V lost 3 bases and J 1 base, leaving 15 bases between the germline ends. The CDR3 sequence: CASSPTRGTTNTEAFF. Here the CDR3 DNA reads TGTGCCAGCTCACCCACACGGGGCACCACGAACACTGAAGCTTTCTTT.

This clonotype was seen many times. The chain carries TRBV28 and TRBJ2-7, with D unresolved. The CDR3 is 14 residues long. With 2 bases removed from V and 7 bases from J, the gap between germline ends came to 15 bases. Germline V CDR1 and CDR2: MDHEN, SYDVKM. DNA for the CDR3: TGTGCCAGCAGTTTAGTCGGTCGTTTCTGGGAGCAGTACTTC. Translated, it gives CASSLVGRFWEQYF.

Many counts were recorded for this clonotype. The chain employs TRBV28 and TRBJ2-3, with 11 bases aligning to TRBD2. V trimming: 5 bases; J trimming: 2 bases; junction bases outside the gene matches: 6. Looked up from germline, CDR1 is MDHEN and CDR2 is SYDVKM. The CDR3 is 16 residues long. The chain's CDR3 is CASSPQTSGVTDTQYF. CDR3 bases: TGTGCCAGCAGTCCGCAGACTAGCGGGGTCACAGATACGCAGTATTTT.